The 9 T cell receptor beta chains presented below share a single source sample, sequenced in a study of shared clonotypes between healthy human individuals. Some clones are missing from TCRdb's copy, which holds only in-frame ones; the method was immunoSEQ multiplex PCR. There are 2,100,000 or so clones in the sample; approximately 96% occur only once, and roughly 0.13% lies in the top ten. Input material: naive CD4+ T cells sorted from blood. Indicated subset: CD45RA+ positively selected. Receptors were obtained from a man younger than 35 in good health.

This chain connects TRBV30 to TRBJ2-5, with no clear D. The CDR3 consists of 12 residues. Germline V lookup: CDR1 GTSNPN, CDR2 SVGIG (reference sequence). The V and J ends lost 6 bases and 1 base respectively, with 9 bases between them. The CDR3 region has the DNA TGTGCCTGCCACTATCTCCAAGAGACCCAGTACTTC. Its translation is CACHYLQETQYF.

The CDR3 nucleotides read TGCGCCAGCAGCTTAATACAGGGCGTGGGCACTGAAGCTTTCTTT. Translating gives CASSLIQGVGTEAFF. The rearrangement links TRBV5-1 to TRBJ1-1; D is perhaps TRBD1 (6 bases). V shed 2 bases and J shed 4 bases, with 15 bases lying between them. CDR1 and CDR2 from the germline V gene are SGHRS and YFSETQ. The CDR3 runs to 15 residues.

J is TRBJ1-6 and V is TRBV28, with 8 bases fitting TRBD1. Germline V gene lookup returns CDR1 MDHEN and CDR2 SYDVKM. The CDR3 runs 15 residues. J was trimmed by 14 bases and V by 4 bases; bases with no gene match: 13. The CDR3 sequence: CASSSLDREAPTLHF. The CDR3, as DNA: TGTGCCAGCAGTTCTTTGGACAGGGAGGCGCCAACCCTCCACTTT.

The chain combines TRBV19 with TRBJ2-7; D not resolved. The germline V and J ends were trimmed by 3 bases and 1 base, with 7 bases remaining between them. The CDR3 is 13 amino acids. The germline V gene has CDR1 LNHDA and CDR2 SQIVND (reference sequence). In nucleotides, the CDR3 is TGTGCCAGTAGTATGGCGATTTCCTACGAGCAGTACTTC. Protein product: CASSMAISYEQYF.

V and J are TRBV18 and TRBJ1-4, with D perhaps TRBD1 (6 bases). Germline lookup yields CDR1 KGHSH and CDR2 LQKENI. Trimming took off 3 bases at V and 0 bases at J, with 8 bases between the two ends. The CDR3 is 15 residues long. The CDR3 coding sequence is TGTGCCAGCTCACCGGACAGTGCAACTAATGAAAAACTGTTTTTT. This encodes CASSPDSATNEKLFF.

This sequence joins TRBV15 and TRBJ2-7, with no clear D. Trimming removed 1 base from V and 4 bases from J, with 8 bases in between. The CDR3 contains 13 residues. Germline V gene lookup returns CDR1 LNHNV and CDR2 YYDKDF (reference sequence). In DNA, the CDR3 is TGTGCCACCAGCAGAGTGCCAGAATACGAGCAGTACTTC. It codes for CATSRVPEYEQYF.

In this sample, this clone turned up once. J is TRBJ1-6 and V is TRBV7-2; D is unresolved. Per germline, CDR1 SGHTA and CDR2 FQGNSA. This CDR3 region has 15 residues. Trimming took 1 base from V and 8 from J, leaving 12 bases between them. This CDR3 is CASSLGVGPYSPLHF. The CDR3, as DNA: TGTGCCAGCAGCTTAGGGGTTGGGCCATATTCACCCCTCCACTTT.

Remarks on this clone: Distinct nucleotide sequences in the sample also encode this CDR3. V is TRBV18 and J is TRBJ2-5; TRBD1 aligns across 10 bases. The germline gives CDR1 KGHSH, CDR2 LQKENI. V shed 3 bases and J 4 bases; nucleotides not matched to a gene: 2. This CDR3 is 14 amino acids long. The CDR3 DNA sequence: TGTGCCAGCTCACCCGGACAGGGGGGAGAGACCCAGTACTTC. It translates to CASSPGQGGETQYF.

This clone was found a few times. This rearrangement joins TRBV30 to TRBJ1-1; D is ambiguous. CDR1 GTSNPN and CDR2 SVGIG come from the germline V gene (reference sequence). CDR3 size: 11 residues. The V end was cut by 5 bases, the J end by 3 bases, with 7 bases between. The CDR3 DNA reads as TGTGCCTGGGGTGAGGACACTGAAGCTTTCTTT. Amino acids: CAWGEDTEAFF.